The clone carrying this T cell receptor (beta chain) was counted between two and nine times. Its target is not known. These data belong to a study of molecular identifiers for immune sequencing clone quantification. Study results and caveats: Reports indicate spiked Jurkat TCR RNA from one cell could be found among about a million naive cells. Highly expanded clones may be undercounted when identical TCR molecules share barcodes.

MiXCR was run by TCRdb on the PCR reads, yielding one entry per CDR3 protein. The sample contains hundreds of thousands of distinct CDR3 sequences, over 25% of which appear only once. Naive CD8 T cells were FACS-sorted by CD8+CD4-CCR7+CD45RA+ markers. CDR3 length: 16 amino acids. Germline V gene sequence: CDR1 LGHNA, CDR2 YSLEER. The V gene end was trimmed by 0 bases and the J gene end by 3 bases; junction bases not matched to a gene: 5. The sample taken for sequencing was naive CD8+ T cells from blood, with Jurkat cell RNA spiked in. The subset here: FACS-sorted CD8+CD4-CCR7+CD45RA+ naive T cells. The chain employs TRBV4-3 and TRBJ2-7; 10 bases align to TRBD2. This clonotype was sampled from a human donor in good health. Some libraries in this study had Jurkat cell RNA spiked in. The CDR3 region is CASSQDRSGRGYEQYF. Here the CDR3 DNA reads TGCGCCAGCAGCCAAGATCGGAGCGGGAGGGGCTACGAGCAGTACTTC.